The following is a T cell receptor beta chain sequence with its context. What it binds is unknown. The CDR3 sequence is 15 residues long. In germline, CDR1 is LGHNT, CDR2 FRNRAP. Trimming pared 6 bases from V and 4 bases from J, leaving 15 bases between. The sample belongs to a study of beta chain features in type 1 diabetes. Study-wide results and limits: The study notes PCR might favor shorter templates equally in patients and controls. Among all four CD4+ subsets, Type 1 diabetes patients had TCRB CDR3s that were moderately but significantly shorter.

The authors reverse transcribed all of the isolated RNA, so sequencing captured expressed TCRB transcripts. The protocol was immunoSEQ multiplex PCR, while the TCRdb copy is restricted to in-frame clones and leaves out a portion. The repertoire holds under 300,000 clones, with less than 35% as singletons. Naive, central memory, regulatory and stem cell-like memory cells within the CD4+ compartment were sorted using CD45RO/CCR7/CD25/CD127/CD95/CD27. In all sorted populations, purity surpassed 98%. The chain couples TRBV12-5 to TRBJ1-4; D uncertain. Material for sequencing was central memory CD4+ T cells from blood. The source is a man younger than 40 in good health. The CDR3, as DNA: TGTGCTAGTGGCCCCGGGGAGGTCTTTAATGAAAAACTGTTTTTT. It yields the protein CASGPGEVFNEKLFF.